The rows below give T cell receptor beta chains drawn from one sample of a study of T-cell reconstitution after alpha-beta-depleted transplantation in children. TCRdb processed the PCR reads anew with MiXCR; each CDR3 protein has one entry. The sample records about 610,000 distinct CDR3 sequences, more than 9% being singletons. Sequencing was performed on PBMCs from the stem cell graft donor, taken from the stem cell graft. The receptors were sampled from a human donor who donated a stem cell graft to a child with acute myeloid leukemia. Both conserved end residues are part of each CDR3. D genes are given only for firm matches. Only part of the rows carry a size: once, few, many, or a class if the clone is expanded.

>few|TRBV5-4|TRBJ2-1|TRBD1
CASSWGQSMYNEQFF
TGTGCCAGCAGCTGGGGACAGTCAATGTACAATGAGCAGTTCTTC
>many|TRBV29-1|TRBJ1-2|-
CSVGALLSNYGYTF
TGCAGCGTTGGTGCCCTCTTGAGTAACTATGGCTACACCTTC
>many|TRBV29-1|TRBJ1-1|TRBD1
CSVPGQKKNTEAFF
TGCAGCGTGCCGGGACAGAAAAAGAACACTGAAGCTTTCTTT
>few|TRBV7-9|TRBJ2-5|-
CASSFLGQQETQYF
TGTGCCAGCAGCTTCTTAGGGCAGCAAGAGACCCAGTACTTC
>few|TRBV7-9|TRBJ1-1|-
CASSRRQEPIEAFF
TGTGCCAGCAGCCGCCGACAGGAGCCTATTGAAGCTTTCTTT
>-|TRBV6-2/TRBV6-3|TRBJ1-5|-
CASSYGGTLGQPQHF
TGTGCCAGCAGTTACGGGGGTACCCTCGGGCAGCCCCAGCATTTT
>few|TRBV12-3/TRBV12-4|TRBJ2-1|TRBD2
CASSYSPLAGYNEQFF
TGTGCCAGCAGTTATAGCCCCCTAGCGGGGTATAATGAGCAGTTCTTC
>-|TRBV28|TRBJ1-4|-
CASSITSPNEKLFF
TGTGCCAGCAGTATCACCTCTCCCAATGAAAAACTGTTTTTT
>-|TRBV20-1|TRBJ2-7|-
CSSPCDEQYF
TGCAGTAGCCCCTGCGACGAGCAGTACTTC
>-|TRBV19|TRBJ2-1|-
CASSIDYYNEQFF
TGTGCCAGTAGTATCGACTACTACAATGAGCAGTTCTTC
>many|TRBV28|TRBJ2-5|TRBD2
CASSLVAGAQETQYF
TGTGCCAGCAGTTTAGTAGCGGGGGCACAAGAGACCCAGTACTTC
>-|TRBV20-1|TRBJ1-5|TRBD1
CSARPGTGTGQPQHF
TGCAGTGCTAGACCCGGGACAGGGACGGGTCAGCCCCAGCATTTT
>many|TRBV10-3|TRBJ2-3|TRBD2
CAIRPSGRGRTDTQYF
TGTGCCATCCGCCCTAGCGGGAGGGGCCGGACAGATACGCAGTATTTT
>-|TRBV4-2|TRBJ1-1|-
CASSRERGTEAFF
TGTGCCAGCAGCCGCGAAAGGGGAACTGAAGCTTTCTTT
>few|TRBV27|TRBJ2-1|TRBD2
CASSTPLGGGSYNEQFF
TGTGCCAGCAGTACCCCTCTGGGCGGGGGGTCCTACAATGAGCAGTTCTTC
>few|TRBV7-9|TRBJ2-7|TRBD1
CASSPGQGPTSIEQYF
TGTGCCAGCAGCCCTGGACAGGGCCCCACATCCATCGAGCAGTACTTC
>-|TRBV9|TRBJ2-1|TRBD2
CASSVITSGYNEQFF
TGTGCCAGCAGCGTAATCACTAGCGGCTACAATGAGCAGTTCTTC
>few|TRBV3-1|TRBJ1-6|TRBD1
CASSQSPGQNNSPLHF
TGTGCCAGCAGCCAATCCCCGGGACAGAATAATTCACCCCTCCACTTT
>many|TRBV18|TRBJ1-4|-
CASSLSSGQTGEKLFF
TGTGCCAGCTCACTGTCGTCGGGGCAGACTGGTGAAAAACTGTTTTTT
>few|TRBV20-1|TRBJ2-7|TRBD2
CSARDGGTSGREQYF
TGCAGTGCTAGAGATGGCGGGACTAGCGGGAGAGAGCAGTACTTC
>many|TRBV7-9|TRBJ2-1|TRBD2
CASSLEGYGGRARDEQFF
TGTGCCAGCAGCTTAGAGGGCTACGGCGGGAGGGCCAGAGATGAGCAGTTCTTC
>few|TRBV2|TRBJ2-1|-
CASTDAAYNEQFF
TGTGCCAGCACCGACGCGGCCTACAATGAGCAGTTCTTC
>-|TRBV30|TRBJ2-1|TRBD2
CAWSATSGFNEQFF
TGTGCCTGGAGTGCGACTAGCGGGTTCAATGAGCAGTTCTTC
>many|TRBV6-5|TRBJ2-2|TRBD2
CASNSREPTNTGELFF
TGTGCCAGCAATTCGCGGGAGCCTACGAACACCGGGGAGCTGTTTTTT
>-|TRBV7-2|TRBJ2-2|-
CASSFGGINTGELFF
TGTGCCAGCAGCTTTGGAGGGATTAACACCGGGGAGCTGTTTTTT
>-|TRBV5-1|TRBJ2-5|-
CASRLIQETQYF
TGCGCCAGCAGACTAATACAGGAGACCCAGTACTTC
>few|TRBV7-9|TRBJ2-3|-
CASSLEAPDTQYF
TGTGCCAGCAGCTTAGAGGCGCCGGATACGCAGTATTTT
>-|TRBV20-1|TRBJ2-5|-
CSASEETQYF
TGCAGTGCTAGTGAGGAGACCCAGTACTTC
>-|TRBV7-2|TRBJ2-3|-
CASSPRRASDTQYF
TGTGCCAGCAGCCCGCGACGGGCCTCAGATACGCAGTATTTT
>-|TRBV4-3|TRBJ2-5|TRBD2
CASSQALYGFAGDETQYF
TGCGCCAGCAGCCAAGCTCTCTACGGATTCGCGGGAGACGAGACCCAGTACTTC
>few|TRBV6-5|TRBJ2-7|-
CASSYTRETYEQYF
TGTGCCAGCAGTTATACGAGGGAAACCTACGAGCAGTACTTC
>-|TRBV7-2|TRBJ2-1|-
CASSSPSIDEQFF
TGTGCCAGCAGCTCCCCCTCTATCGATGAGCAGTTCTTC
>-|TRBV7-2|TRBJ2-1|TRBD1
CASSLAQGQGVNEQFF
TGTGCCAGCAGCTTAGCGCAGGGACAGGGCGTCAATGAGCAGTTCTTC
>many|TRBV7-8|TRBJ2-1|TRBD1
CASSTGTVDEQFF
TGTGCCAGCAGCACCGGGACAGTCGATGAGCAGTTCTTC
>many|TRBV20-1|TRBJ1-1|-
CSAVGGGILLNTEAFF
TGCAGTGCTGTCGGAGGTGGGATACTTCTGAACACTGAAGCTTTCTTT
>-|TRBV6-1|TRBJ1-2|TRBD1
CASTPRTGGLGSMGYTF
TGTGCCAGCACCCCTCGGACAGGGGGCCTCGGATCTATGGGCTACACCTTC
>-|TRBV5-1|TRBJ2-1|-
CASSSYPMGPGSSYNEQFF
TGCGCCAGCAGCTCTTACCCTATGGGGCCCGGGAGCTCCTACAATGAGCAGTTCTTC
>many|TRBV7-3|TRBJ2-1|-
CASSPGVAGDEQFF
TGTGCCAGCAGCCCGGGAGTAGCAGGGGATGAGCAGTTCTTC
>few|TRBV4-3|TRBJ1-4|-
CASSRRENEKLFF
TGCGCCAGCAGCCGCAGGGAAAATGAAAAACTGTTTTTT
>many|TRBV20-1|TRBJ2-7|-
CSARGSKVAYEQYF
TGCAGTGCTAGAGGCTCCAAAGTGGCCTACGAGCAGTACTTC
>many|TRBV6-1|TRBJ1-1|-
CASSDFGDTEAFF
TGTGCCAGCAGTGATTTCGGGGACACTGAAGCTTTCTTT
>many|TRBV6-6|TRBJ2-1|-
CASSAKNEQFF
TGTGCCAGCAGTGCGAAGAATGAGCAGTTCTTC
>few|TRBV29-1|TRBJ2-7|-
CSVEEEGRSYEQYF
TGCAGCGTTGAAGAAGAGGGGCGTAGCTACGAGCAGTACTTC
>-|TRBV5-1|TRBJ2-5|-
CASSLDGQSYQETQYF
TGCGCCAGCAGCTTGGATGGACAGTCTTACCAAGAGACCCAGTACTTC
>-|TRBV7-2|TRBJ2-5|TRBD1
CASSPSRGQQETQYF
TGTGCCAGCAGCCCATCTAGGGGGCAGCAAGAGACCCAGTACTTC
>many|TRBV9|TRBJ2-7|TRBD2
CASSVVGLAQYF
TGTGCCAGCAGCGTAGTGGGACTAGCGCAGTACTTC
>-|TRBV12-3/TRBV12-4|TRBJ1-4|-
CASSPTDWRRNEKLFF
TGTGCCAGCAGTCCAACCGACTGGCGGAGGAATGAAAAACTGTTTTTT
>-|TRBV25-1|TRBJ1-1|-
CASSDFGQKAFF
TGTGCCAGCAGTGATTTCGGACAGAAGGCTTTCTTT
>-|TRBV6-1|TRBJ2-5|TRBD1
CASSQGQVVKETQYF
TGTGCCAGCAGTCAGGGACAGGTAGTCAAAGAGACCCAGTACTTC
>few|TRBV5-6|TRBJ2-2|-
CASSLPGSTGELFF
TGTGCCAGCAGCTTACCGGGGTCCACCGGGGAGCTGTTTTTT
>many|TRBV12-3/TRBV12-4|TRBJ1-6|-
CASRREGGGDLTLHF
TGTGCCAGCAGACGAGAGGGGGGAGGTGATTTGACCCTCCACTTT
>few|TRBV27|TRBJ1-1|-
CASSLGAFF
TGTGCCAGCAGTTTAGGGGCTTTCTTT
>few|TRBV28|TRBJ2-1|-
CASSLVAQGQFF
TGTGCCAGCAGTTTGGTGGCACAGGGGCAGTTCTTC
>-|TRBV7-6|TRBJ1-3|TRBD1
CASSRNTGGRNTIYF
TGTGCCAGCAGCCGCAATACAGGGGGCCGAAACACCATATATTTT
>few|TRBV6-1|TRBJ2-7|TRBD1
CASRTGSFHEQYF
TGTGCCAGCAGGACAGGGAGCTTCCACGAGCAGTACTTC
>few|TRBV5-1|TRBJ2-1|TRBD2
CASSWTSGDNEQFF
TGCGCCAGCAGCTGGACTAGCGGGGACAATGAGCAGTTCTTC
>-|TRBV25-1|TRBJ2-2|TRBD2
CASSEKKAGEGTGELFF
TGTGCCAGCAGTGAAAAGAAAGCGGGAGAAGGTACCGGGGAGCTGTTTTTT
>few|TRBV6-6|TRBJ1-5|-
CASSAPGPQHF
TGTGCCAGCAGCGCCCCCGGGCCCCAGCATTTT